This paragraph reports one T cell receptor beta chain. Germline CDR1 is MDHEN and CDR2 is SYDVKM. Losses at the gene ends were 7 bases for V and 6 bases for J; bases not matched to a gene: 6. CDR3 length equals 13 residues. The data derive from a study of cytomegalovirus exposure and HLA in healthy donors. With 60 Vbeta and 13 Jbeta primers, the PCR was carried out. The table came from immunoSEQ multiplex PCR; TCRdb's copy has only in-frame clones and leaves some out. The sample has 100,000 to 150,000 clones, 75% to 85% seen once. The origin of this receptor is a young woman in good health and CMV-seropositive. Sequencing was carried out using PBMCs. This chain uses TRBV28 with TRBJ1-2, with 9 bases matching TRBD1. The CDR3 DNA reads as TGTGCCAGCATTCCCCGGGACAGGGATGGCTACACCTTC. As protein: CASIPRDRDGYTF.